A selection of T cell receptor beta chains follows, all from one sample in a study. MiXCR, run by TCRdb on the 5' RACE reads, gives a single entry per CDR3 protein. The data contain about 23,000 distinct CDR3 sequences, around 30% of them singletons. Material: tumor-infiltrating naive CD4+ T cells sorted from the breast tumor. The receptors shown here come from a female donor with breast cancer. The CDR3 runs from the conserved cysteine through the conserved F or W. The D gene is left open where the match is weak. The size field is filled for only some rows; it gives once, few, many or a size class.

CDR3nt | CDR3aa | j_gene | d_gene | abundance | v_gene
TGCAGTGCTTCCCGGTTGGCCACTGAAGCTTTCTTT | CSASRLATEAFF | TRBJ1-1 | . | . | TRBV20-1
TGCGCCAGCAGTGAGATGAGGGGATCCTACAATGAGCAGTTCTTC | CASSEMRGSYNEQFF | TRBJ2-1 | . | . | TRBV10-1
TGCGCCAGCAGCCAAGAAAATGTGGGGGGGCGACGTTTTCAGCCCCAGCATTTT | CASSQENVGGRRFQPQHF | TRBJ1-5 | . | . | TRBV4-1
TGCAGTGCTAGCAACTACAGGGCCAATGAGCAGTTCTTC | CSASNYRANEQFF | TRBJ2-1 | . | . | TRBV20-1
TGTGCCAGCAGCGTACAGACCTCCTACAATGAGCAGTTCTTC | CASSVQTSYNEQFF | TRBJ2-1 | . | medium-sized | TRBV9
TGTGCCAGTAAGGACAGGGTGAGCACTGAAGCTTTCTTT | CASKDRVSTEAFF | TRBJ1-1 | TRBD1 | . | TRBV12-3/TRBV12-4
TGTGCCAGCAGCCAAGTAAACGAGCAGTACTTC | CASSQVNEQYF | TRBJ2-7 | . | few | TRBV3-1
TGTGCCAGCAGTCCACTCCGGGACAGGGGCCCAAGGGGCACTGAAGCTTTCTTT | CASSPLRDRGPRGTEAFF | TRBJ1-1 | TRBD1 | medium-sized | TRBV6-5
TGTGCCAGCAGTCGGGGAAATCAGCCCCAGCATTTT | CASSRGNQPQHF | TRBJ1-5 | . | medium-sized | TRBV6-5
TGTGCCAGCAGTTTAGCTGGGGCCAACGTCCTGACTTTC | CASSLAGANVLTF | TRBJ2-6 | . | . | TRBV27
TGTGCCACCAGTGCGGGCGGGAGGGCCCCAGAGACCCAGTACTTC | CATSAGGRAPETQYF | TRBJ2-5 | TRBD2 | many | TRBV24-1
TGCAGCTTGAGGGGGTCCTACAATGAGCAGTTCTTC | CSLRGSYNEQFF | TRBJ2-1 | . | . | TRBV29-1
TGTGCCAGCAGTGATCTGACCGAAGGCGATGAGCAGTTCTTC | CASSDLTEGDEQFF | TRBJ2-1 | . | few | TRBV2
TGTGCCACCAGCAGAGTCGCGGGATGGGGTGTCTCGTACAATGAGCAGTTC | CATSRVAGWGVSYNEQF | TRBJ2-1 | . | . | TRBV15
TGTGCCAGCAGCTTCACCGGGACTCATTCCAACGAGCAGTACTTC | CASSFTGTHSNEQYF | TRBJ2-7 | . | . | TRBV11-2
TGTGCCAGCAGTGATCCCTTGACTAGCGGGAGGGGGAGAGATACGCAGTATTTT | CASSDPLTSGRGRDTQYF | TRBJ2-3 | TRBD2 | . | TRBV25-1
TGCGCCAGCAGCCAAGGAGGGCACTCACCCCTCCACTTT | CASSQGGHSPLHF | TRBJ1-6 | . | many | TRBV4-1
TGTGCCAGCAGCCAAGCCCTTAATCAGCCCCAGCATTTT | CASSQALNQPQHF | TRBJ1-5 | . | medium-sized | TRBV3-1
TGCGCCAGCAGCCAAGATTTAGCAGCGGACTCCTACAATGAGCAGTTCTTC | CASSQDLAADSYNEQFF | TRBJ2-1 | . | few | TRBV4-1
TGTGCCAGCAGTCCACAGGACAGGGGGCTCGCGGCGCAGTTCTTC | CASSPQDRGLAAQFF | TRBJ2-1 | TRBD1 | few | TRBV6-1
TGTGCCAGCAGCCCGGTGAATTTGAACACTGAAGCTTTCTTT | CASSPVNLNTEAFF | TRBJ1-1 | . | medium-sized | TRBV27
TGCGCCAGCAGCTTGGTGCGGAGCACCTACAATGAGCAGTTCTTC | CASSLVRSTYNEQFF | TRBJ2-1 | . | many | TRBV5-1
TGTGCCAGCAGTGGGGTGGCGGCTTTCTTT | CASSGVAAFF | TRBJ1-1 | . | . | TRBV12-3/TRBV12-4
TGTGCCAGCAGCCATTTGGCAGGGACTAACTATGGCTACACCTTC | CASSHLAGTNYGYTF | TRBJ1-2 | . | few | TRBV3-1
TGTGCCAGCAGTTCCAATGGGCTGGGAAAACTGTTTTTT | CASSSNGLGKLFF | TRBJ1-4 | . | many | TRBV12-3/TRBV12-4
TGTGCCACCAGTGATTATGGGGTAGGGACAGGTTCAGATACGCAGTATTTT | CATSDYGVGTGSDTQYF | TRBJ2-3 | TRBD1 | medium-sized | TRBV24-1
TGTGCCAGCAGTGACGGAAGACTAGCGGAGGCAGACAATGAGCAGTTCTTC | CASSDGRLAEADNEQFF | TRBJ2-1 | TRBD2 | many | TRBV25-1
TGTGCCAGCAGTCTGGACTCTTTTCGTCAAGAGACCCAGTACTTC | CASSLDSFRQETQYF | TRBJ2-5 | . | many | TRBV6-6
TGTGCCAGCAGTCCCCTGGACCACAATGAGCAGTTCTTC | CASSPLDHNEQFF | TRBJ2-1 | . | many | TRBV27
TGTGCCAGTAGTATGGTGGACAGTAGCAATCAGCCCCAGCATTTT | CASSMVDSSNQPQHF | TRBJ1-5 | . | . | TRBV19
TGTGCCAGCAGCGCAAGTCCGAACAGGGACACTGGAAACACCATATATTTT | CASSASPNRDTGNTIYF | TRBJ1-3 | . | . | TRBV7-6
TGTGCCACCAGTGATTTTCTGGCTGGCTACACCTTC | CATSDFLAGYTF | TRBJ1-2 | . | . | TRBV24-1
TGTGCCACCAGCGGAAACAGGGATCGTAAAGCTTTCTTT | CATSGNRDRKAFF | TRBJ1-1 | . | many | TRBV15
TGTGCTAGCAGCCCGAGCGGGAGGGCTGCAGATACGCAGTATTTT | CASSPSGRAADTQYF | TRBJ2-3 | TRBD2 | . | TRBV7-7
TGTGCCAGCAGCGTGGGACAGGGGGCCCACAATGAGCAGTTCTTC | CASSVGQGAHNEQFF | TRBJ2-1 | TRBD1 | few | TRBV7-2
TGCAGTGCAGTTTTCCTTGGCGGGAGTGGCGATGAGCAGTTCTTC | CSAVFLGGSGDEQFF | TRBJ2-1 | TRBD2 | . | TRBV20-1
TGCGCCAGCAGCACAGGGACAGGGGGAGAAAAACTGTTTTTT | CASSTGTGGEKLFF | TRBJ1-4 | TRBD1 | many | TRBV5-1
TGTGCCAGCAGTGATTCCCCGGAGGGCTACAATGAGCAGTTCTTC | CASSDSPEGYNEQFF | TRBJ2-1 | . | many | TRBV25-1
TGCAGTGCTAGAGATCACAGTTTCTATGGCTACACCTTC | CSARDHSFYGYTF | TRBJ1-2 | . | few | TRBV20-1
TGTGCTAGTGGACCTGACAGGGTGAGGACTGAAGCTTTCTTT | CASGPDRVRTEAFF | TRBJ1-1 | TRBD1 | few | TRBV12-5
TGTGTGGGGGCCCTCGATGAGCAGTTCTTC | CVGALDEQFF | TRBJ2-1 | . | many | TRBV11-3
TGTGCCAGCTGCGTAGGGCCATCGAAGGGCTGTGGCTACACCTTC | CASCVGPSKGCGYTF | TRBJ1-2 | . | . | TRBV9
TGTGCCAGCAGTTACGTCCCGGACAATTCTCCCCTCCACTTT | CASSYVPDNSPLHF | TRBJ1-6 | . | . | TRBV6-5
TGTGCCAGCAGTCACCGGGACCCCTTTCGGATCACTGGAGCTTTCTTT | CASSHRDPFRITGAFF | TRBJ1-1 | . | . | TRBV6-2/TRBV6-3
TGCGCCAGCAGCCAAGAGCCACAGGCCGCTTTAGCCAAAAACATTCAGTACTTC | CASSQEPQAALAKNIQYF | TRBJ2-4 | . | medium-sized | TRBV4-1
TGCAGTGCTAGTTACGAGGAGGGCGAAAGGACTCCCTCCAATGAGCAGTTCTTC | CSASYEEGERTPSNEQFF | TRBJ2-1 | . | . | TRBV20-1
TGCAGTGCTAGATTCTTGGGGGGCGGCGAGACCCAGTACTTC | CSARFLGGGETQYF | TRBJ2-5 | . | many | TRBV20-1
TGTGCCAGCAGCGCCGGGATTCAGTACTACGAGCAGTACTTC | CASSAGIQYYEQYF | TRBJ2-7 | . | many | TRBV6-5
TGTGCCAGCAGAGAGGGGAGATTGAGCACTGAAGCTTTCTTT | CASREGRLSTEAFF | TRBJ1-1 | . | . | TRBV6-5
TGTGCCAGCAGCCCCATCGGGAGAAATTCACCCCTCCACTTT | CASSPIGRNSPLHF | TRBJ1-6 | . | . | TRBV3-1
TGTGCCAGCAGCTGCCCAAACAGGGGGAAGGGGAATCAGCCCCAGCATTTT | CASSCPNRGKGNQPQHF | TRBJ1-5 | TRBD1 | . | TRBV11-2
TGTGCCAGCAGCCCTTCACTGGGGCGGGAGGCGGTGTACGAGCAGTACTTC | CASSPSLGREAVYEQYF | TRBJ2-7 | TRBD2 | . | TRBV7-9
TGTGCCAGCAGTGATGCCACCATAGCCAAAAACATTCAGTACTTC | CASSDATIAKNIQYF | TRBJ2-4 | . | . | TRBV2
TGCAGTGCTAGCTCGGGAGGGGTCCCCCCGAACTACGAGCAGTACTTC | CSASSGGVPPNYEQYF | TRBJ2-7 | TRBD2 | many | TRBV20-1
TGCAGTGCTCCCGGGCCAGATATAGATCAGCCCCAGCATTTT | CSAPGPDIDQPQHF | TRBJ1-5 | . | medium-sized | TRBV20-1
TGTGCCAGCAGTACCCCAGGGGGAGGGGGTGAAAAACTGTTTTTT | CASSTPGGGGEKLFF | TRBJ1-4 | TRBD1 | medium-sized | TRBV25-1
TGCGCCAGCAGCCTTAGCCCTCGGGACAGGGGCTATGAAAAACTGTTTTTT | CASSLSPRDRGYEKLFF | TRBJ1-4 | TRBD1 | many | TRBV4-1